The clone carrying this TCR beta chain has a handful of counts. What it binds is unknown. The CDR3 covers 14 residues. V dropped 5 bases and J dropped 4 bases, with 14 bases sitting between them. Germline CDR1 and CDR2: LNHNV and YYDKDF (reference sequence). This entry belongs to a study of T cell repertoires in cytomegalovirus infection. General study points: Dominating the ex vivo response were TCR beta clonotypes that were CMV-specific and HLA-C-restricted.

TCRdb reprocessed the reads via MiXCR and lists one record per CDR3 protein. The sample lists roughly 80,000 distinct CDR3 sequences; around 25% were seen once. This specimen consisted of CD8+ T cells from cultured PBMCs, obtained from culture after CMV antigen stimulation. This receptor was obtained from a human donor in good health (CMV status not recorded). Some clones in this sample may be carry-over from other donors' samples. The chain employs TRBV15 and TRBJ1-1; tentative D call: TRBD1 (5 bases). DNA for the CDR3: TGTGCCACCAGCTCCCGCCAGGGTACCACTGAAGCTTTCTTT. It is translated as CATSSRQGTTEAFF.